This T cell receptor (beta chain) stems from a study of cytomegalovirus exposure and HLA in healthy donors. Broader study findings: Investigators reported approximately 150 TCR beta chains as tied to cytomegalovirus. Usually a TCR sequence was rare, but some public TCRs were found in many donors. Per published reports, the classifier diagnosed cytomegalovirus status with high specificity and sensitivity. One later analysis, an examination of the 120 validation repertoires, found that first-cohort TCR clusters tended to co-occur in them.

In regard to this clone: Its antigen is not identified.

The data were produced by immunoSEQ multiplex PCR, yet TCRdb's version contains in-frame clones alone and is incomplete. The sample lists about 56,000 clones, 93% occurring once. Germline V gene sequence: CDR1 MNHNS, CDR2 SASEGT. This CDR3 comprises 12 residues. Trimming cost V 6 bases and J 4 bases, with 9 bases left between them. The chain joins TRBV6-1 to TRBJ1-2; a weak D match, TRBD1 (5 bases). Sequences were obtained from PBMCs. The sequence was obtained from a woman younger than 35 in good health and CMV-seropositive. For the CDR3, the DNA is TGTGCCAGCAGGGGGGGTAGCTATGGCTACACCTTC. This translates into CASRGGSYGYTF.